Below, 24 T cell receptor beta chains from the same sample are listed, as sequenced in a study of shared clonotypes between healthy human individuals. Sequencing was performed with immunoSEQ multiplex PCR; in TCRdb, only in-frame clones are kept and a portion is missing. The sample carries around 690,000 clones, 90% recorded once. The source material was memory CD8+ T cells from PBMCs. Subset here: CD45RO+ cells pooled with CCR7-negative TemRA cells. The source of these receptors is a man between 18 and 35 years old in good health. Some clones in this sample may be carry-over from other donors' samples.

The J gene is TRBJ1-1, the V gene TRBV28; no definite D call. The CDR3 runs 12 residues. Between the trimmed V and J ends, which lost 6 bases and 6 bases, there was a span of 11 bases. Looked up from germline, CDR1 is MDHEN and CDR2 is SYDVKM. The CDR3 region is CASRETGPEAFF. In nucleotides, the CDR3 is TGTGCCAGCAGGGAGACCGGCCCTGAAGCTTTCTTT.

The CDR3 bases are TGTGCCACCAGCAGAGATATCCAGGGGAACACTGAAGCTTTCTTT. Translated: CATSRDIQGNTEAFF. The chain has TRBV15 and TRBJ1-1; a possible D gene is TRBD1 (5 bases). The V gene's germline CDR1 is LNHNV and CDR2 YYDKDF (reference sequence). This CDR3 is 15 amino acids long. The V gene lost 0 bases and the J gene lost 1 base, with 9 bases spanning the gap.

This clone appeared once. This chain uses TRBV9 with TRBJ1-3, with TRBD1 identical over 10 bases. V shed 4 bases and J 3 bases; nucleotides not matched to a gene: 7. Germline V gives CDR1 SGDLS, CDR2 YYNGEE. CDR3 length: 16 amino acids. The CDR3 loop reads CASSSHRDRGGNTIYF. DNA of the CDR3: TGTGCCAGCAGCTCGCACCGGGACAGGGGTGGAAACACCATATATTTT.

This rearrangement joins TRBV7-6 to TRBJ2-5; perhaps D is TRBD1 or TRBD2 (5 bases each). This CDR3 has 15 residues. Per germline, CDR1 SGHVS and CDR2 FNYEAQ. The germline V and J ends were trimmed by 5 bases and 3 bases, with 16 bases remaining between them. The CDR3 protein is CASSPGVRAKETQYF. The CDR3 DNA follows: TGTGCCAGCAGCCCCGGGGTCAGGGCTAAAGAGACCCAGTACTTC.

The V and J genes are TRBV10-3 and TRBJ2-7; D gene ambiguous. The CDR3 covers 13 residues. V shed 3 bases and J shed 1 base, with 7 bases lying between them. CDR1 is ENHRY, CDR2 SYGVKD, per germline. DNA of the CDR3: TGTGCCATCAGTGACAGGAGATCCTACGAGCAGTACTTC. As protein: CAISDRRSYEQYF.

The rearrangement uses TRBV10-2 and TRBJ2-1; 7 bases line up with TRBD1. This CDR3 contains 13 residues. Trimming at V came to 7 bases and at J to 4 bases, leaving 4 bases not matched to a gene. The germline CDR1 and CDR2 sequences are WSHSY and SAAADI. The CDR3 sequence is CASTPDRYNEQFF. The CDR3 nucleotides read TGCGCCAGCACTCCGGACAGGTACAATGAGCAGTTCTTC.

The chain joins TRBV6-1 to TRBJ2-7; tentatively, D is TRBD2 (5 bases). In germline, CDR1 is MNHNS, CDR2 SASEGT. V lost 2 bases to trimming and J lost 2 bases, with 10 bases between them. CDR3 length: 14 amino acids. The CDR3 reads CASSEWAGPYEQYF. For the CDR3, the DNA is TGTGCCAGCAGTGAATGGGCGGGCCCCTACGAGCAGTACTTC.

V usage is TRBV27 and J usage is TRBJ2-7; 12 positions agree with TRBD2. The germline V gene has CDR1 MNHEY and CDR2 SMNVEV (reference sequence). The V gene end was trimmed by 5 bases and the J gene end by 3 bases; junction bases not matched to a gene: 8. The CDR3 runs 16 residues. For the CDR3, the DNA is TGTGCCAGCAGTCAACACTTGGGACTAGCGGGCTACGAGCAGTACTTC. It translates to CASSQHLGLAGYEQYF.

The rearrangement uses TRBV2 and TRBJ2-5; 7 positions match TRBD2. CDR1 and CDR2 from the germline V gene are SNHLY and FYNNEI. The CDR3 spans 16 residues. V lost 4 bases to trimming and J lost 5 bases; unmatched junction nucleotides: 13. CDR3: CASSGYREAPLETQYF. The CDR3 DNA is TGTGCCAGCAGTGGTTATCGGGAGGCCCCTCTGGAGACCCAGTACTTC.

In nucleotides, the CDR3 is TGTGCCAGTAGCGGACTAGCGGGAGGGACAGATACGCAGTATTTT. Its protein product is CASSGLAGGTDTQYF. This sequence joins TRBV19 and TRBJ2-3, with TRBD2 matching 15 bases. Germline CDR1 reads LNHDA; CDR2 reads SQIVND (reference sequence). The CDR3 loop spans 15 amino acids. V dropped 6 bases and J dropped 3; count of bases not matched to a gene: 1.

The chain combines TRBV6-5 with TRBJ2-6; a possible D gene is TRBD2 (6 bases). Germline CDR1 is MNHEY and CDR2 is SVGAGI. Trimming shortened V by 8 bases and J by 4 bases, and 9 bases separated the two germline ends. The CDR3 sequence is 13 residues long. The CDR3 DNA follows: TGTGCCAGCCGGGGAGGAGGGGCCAACGTCCTGACTTTC. Protein sequence: CASRGGGANVLTF.

This chain uses TRBV6-5 with TRBJ2-7; 8 bases agree with TRBD1. The CDR3 runs to 15 residues. Germline V gene data show CDR1 as MNHEY and CDR2 as SVGAGI. V gave up 5 bases and J gave up 3 bases; unmatched junction bases: 9. CDR3 residues: CASSRRTGPLYEQYF. CDR3 bases: TGTGCCAGCAGTCGGAGGACAGGGCCCCTCTACGAGCAGTACTTC.

The rearrangement uses TRBV27 and TRBJ1-1, with 8 nucleotides matching TRBD1. V dropped 5 bases and J dropped 3; count of bases not matched to a gene: 11. Germline V gene lookup returns CDR1 MNHEY and CDR2 SMNVEV (reference sequence). The CDR3 contains 16 residues. CDR3 DNA: TGTGCCAGCAGTAAGGACAGGGAGGGACTTGACACTGAAGCTTTCTTT. Its translation: CASSKDREGLDTEAFF.

This sequence joins TRBV19 and TRBJ2-3; D not certain. Germline V CDR1 and CDR2: LNHDA, SQIVND (reference sequence). The CDR3 is made up of 16 amino acids. The V gene lost 3 bases and the J gene lost 3 bases, with 16 bases spanning the gap. CDR3 coding DNA: TGTGCCAGTAGTATTTTGTTCCGCGTTTCTACAGATACGCAGTATTTT. It specifies CASSILFRVSTDTQYF.

The rearrangement uses TRBV27 and TRBJ2-7; D could derive from TRBD1 or TRBD2 (5 bases each). Germline CDR1 reads MNHEY; CDR2 reads SMNVEV (reference sequence). The length of the CDR3 is 15 residues. The V end was cut by 6 bases, the J end by 4 bases, with 19 bases between. The chain's CDR3 is CASSRSADYRYEQYF. Here the CDR3 DNA reads TGTGCCAGCAGCCGCTCAGCGGATTACAGGTACGAGCAGTACTTC.

As to this clone: Its ends do not fully match the called genes, so a read error is possible. The chain joins TRBV7-7 to TRBJ1-2, with TRBD1 matching 7 bases. The CDR3 is made up of 14 amino acids. CDR1 and CDR2 (germline): SSHAT, FNYEAQ (reference sequence). CDR3: CASTLTTGPDGYTF. The CDR3 nucleotides are TGTGCCAGCACCTTAACGACAGGGCCCGATGGCTACACCTTC.

In nucleotides, the CDR3 is TGTGCCAGCAGTTACTCGATCCAACCCGGGGAGCTGTTTTTT. Translation: CASSYSIQPGELFF. The chain joins TRBV6-5 to TRBJ2-2; no clear D. The CDR3 sequence is 14 residues long. Trimming shortened V by 0 bases and J by 6 bases, and 8 bases separated the two germline ends. Germline V lookup: CDR1 MNHEY, CDR2 SVGAGI.

CDR3: CASSVRTGLREQFF. CDR3 DNA sequence: TGTGCCAGCAGCGTTCGGACAGGCCTTAGGGAGCAGTTCTTC. The rearrangement joins TRBV9 to TRBJ2-1; 7 bases are shared with TRBD1. The germline V gene has CDR1 SGDLS and CDR2 YYNGEE. The CDR3 contains 14 residues. V gave up 2 bases and J gave up 10 bases; unmatched junction bases: 9. Full variable domain (outside the CDR3, taken from reference TRBV9 and TRBJ2-1): DSGVTQTPKHLITATGQRVTLRCSPRSGDLSVYWYQQSLDQGLQFLIQYYNGEERAKGNILERFSAQQFPDLHSELNLSSLELGDSALYFCASSVRTGLREQFFGPGTRLTVL.

This chain uses TRBV15 with TRBJ1-4; D is unresolved. V was trimmed by 3 bases and J by 8 bases, leaving 10 bases between them. This CDR3 is 13 amino acids long. Germline CDR1 LNHNV, CDR2 YYDKDF (reference sequence). The CDR3 spells CATSSQRGEKLFF. CDR3 coding DNA: TGTGCCACCAGCAGCCAGAGAGGGGAAAAACTGTTTTTT.

The rearrangement links TRBV6-5 to TRBJ2-2; D gene ambiguous. Germline CDR1 MNHEY, CDR2 SVGAGI. Trimming shortened V by 0 bases and J by 9 bases, and 14 bases separated the two germline ends. There are 15 residues in the CDR3. The CDR3 reads CASSYSVGQKRELFF. CDR3 in DNA: TGTGCCAGCAGTTACTCCGTGGGCCAGAAAAGGGAGCTGTTTTTT.

The chain couples TRBV11-2 to TRBJ2-7; the D gene is possibly TRBD2 (5 bases). V lost 1 base and J lost 6, with 16 bases in between. CDR3 size: 15 residues. CDR1 and CDR2 (germline): SGHAT, FQNNGV. The CDR3: CASSLVRGWRSEQYF. CDR3 DNA sequence: TGTGCCAGCAGCTTAGTTCGGGGATGGCGGAGCGAGCAGTACTTC.

J is TRBJ2-1 and V is TRBV6-5; D is uncertain. CDR1 is MNHEY and CDR2 is SVGAGI in the germline V gene. The CDR3 extends over 14 amino acids. Deletions cut 0 bases from V and 6 bases from J, with 9 bases between. CDR3 nucleotide sequence: TGTGCCAGCAGTTACTCGCGCCTCCTCAATGAGCAGTTCTTC. Translated, it gives CASSYSRLLNEQFF.

The chain recombines TRBV19 with TRBJ2-5; D is uncertain. The CDR3 runs 13 residues. The germline V gene has CDR1 LNHDA and CDR2 SQIVND (reference sequence). V lost 3 bases and J 5 bases, leaving 10 bases between the germline ends. The CDR3 reads CASSMDPWETQYF. CDR3 in DNA: TGTGCCAGTAGTATGGACCCCTGGGAGACCCAGTACTTC.

V gene TRBV25-1 combines with J gene TRBJ1-4; D is uncertain. The V gene's germline CDR1 is MGHDK and CDR2 SYGVNS. Trimming left V 0 bases short and J 0 bases short, with 11 bases between. The CDR3 length is 17 residues. CDR3 nucleotide sequence: TGTGCCAGCAGTGAATATCCAGACCTCTCAACTAATGAAAAACTGTTTTTT. It specifies CASSEYPDLSTNEKLFF.